Listed here are 8 T cell receptor beta chains from one sample, sequenced in a study of human T cells and chemical hapten exposure. TCRdb reprocessed the RACE reads with MiXCR, giving one entry per CDR3 protein. The sample holds about 380,000 distinct CDR3 sequences, approximately 4.4% seen once. Noted time point: patch test 1, 2 weeks after DPC sensitization. Treatment of the sample: therapeutic diphenylcyclopropenone sensitization with weekly scalp DPC. The starting material was whole blood, obtained in connection with sensitization to the hapten diphenylcyclopropenone (DPC). All receptors come from a woman between 50 and 59 years old with alopecia areata. Some clones in this sample may be carry-over from other donors' samples.

This clonotype was detected a few times. The chain carries TRBV12-3 or TRBV12-4 and TRBJ1-4; TRBD1 matches 7 bases. After removal of 8 bases from V and 5 bases from J, the junction contained 11 bases not matched to a gene. The CDR3 is made up of 15 amino acids. CDR3 DNA: TGTGCCAGCGGACCACGGACAGGTCTGAATGAAAAACTGTTTTTT. Translated, it gives CASGPRTGLNEKLFF.

This chain joins TRBV6-2 or TRBV6-3 and TRBJ1-5; D not resolved. Trimming shortened V by 1 base and J by 3 bases, and 1 base separated the two germline ends. Germline V gene sequence: CDR1 MNHEY, CDR2 SVGEGT. The CDR3 length is 12 residues. This CDR3 is CASSYYNQPQHF. The CDR3 DNA follows: TGTGCCAGCAGTTACTACAATCAGCCCCAGCATTTT.

This clonotype was found many times. This chain uses TRBV12-5 with TRBJ1-5, with 7 bases fitting TRBD1. The ends lost 0 bases at V and 3 bases at J; junction bases unmatched: 8. Germline V gives CDR1 LGHNT, CDR2 FRNRAP. The length of the CDR3 is 17 residues. The DNA for the CDR3 is TGTGCTAGTGGTTTGGTCGTCGCGGGACAGTCCAATCAGCCCCAGCATTTT. Protein product: CASGLVVAGQSNQPQHF.

This clonotype was observed a handful of times. This chain joins TRBV19 and TRBJ1-5; D remains unclear. Trimming shortened V by 5 bases and J by 0 bases, and 14 bases separated the two germline ends. This CDR3 comprises 16 residues. Germline values: CDR1 LNHDA, CDR2 SQIVND (reference sequence). The CDR3 reads CASSPWLASSNQPQHF. The CDR3 DNA follows: TGTGCCAGTAGTCCGTGGCTCGCAAGTAGCAATCAGCCCCAGCATTTT.

The table lists this clonotype with many counts. The CDR3 sequence: CSVELRDYRFF. The CDR3 DNA is TGCAGCGTTGAATTAAGGGACTACCGGTTCTTC. J is TRBJ2-1 and V is TRBV29-1; TRBD2 matches 7 bases. V lost 2 bases, J lost 15 bases, and 7 bases stayed unmatched. CDR1 SQVTM and CDR2 ANQGSEA come from the germline V gene. This CDR3 region has 11 residues.

This clonotype has a handful of counts. This chain links TRBV29-1 with TRBJ2-7, with TRBD1 matching over 11 bases. The CDR3 loop spans 15 amino acids. V gave up 5 bases and J gave up 3 bases; unmatched junction bases: 9. Germline V gene lookup returns CDR1 SQVTM and CDR2 ANQGSEA. The CDR3 loop is CSVISGTGGFYEQYF. The DNA of the CDR3 is TGCAGCGTTATCAGTGGGACAGGGGGATTCTACGAGCAGTACTTC.

Details on this clonotype: At one of its ends the junction is not consistent with the germline gene, which may arise from a read error. The CDR3, as DNA: TGCGCCAGCAGCCCGGCCTCCCACGAGCAGTACTTC. Its translation is CASSPASHEQYF. The rearrangement links TRBV5-1 to TRBJ2-7, with unresolved D. Germline CDR1 SGHRS, CDR2 YFSETQ. This CDR3 is built from 12 residues.

This clonotype showed up many times. The CDR3 sequence: CASSERGPDQPQHF. The CDR3 DNA reads as TGTGCCAGCAGCGAGCGGGGTCCCGATCAGCCCCAGCATTTT. V and J are TRBV6-5 and TRBJ1-5; D is unresolved. This CDR3 region has 14 residues. Germline V gives CDR1 MNHEY, CDR2 SVGAGI. V was trimmed by 6 bases and J by 5 bases, leaving 14 bases between them.